These T cell receptor beta chains were read from a single sample in a study of T cells in Graves' hyperthyroidism and ophthalmopathy. TCRdb fed the multiplex PCR reads into MiXCR, producing one record per CDR3 protein. The sample lists around 200,000 distinct CDR3 sequences; about a sixth were seen once. What was sequenced was blood. Receptors were obtained from a woman in her fifties or sixties with Graves' hyperthyroidism. The CDR3 runs from the conserved cysteine through the conserved F or W. D genes are given only for firm matches. The listing skips clone size in some rows; elsewhere it reads once, few, many or a size class.

v_call	clone_size	j_call	d_call	cdr3_nt	cdr3_aa
TRBV19	many	TRBJ2-1	TRBD2	TGTGCCAGTAGTAGCTCTAGCGGGGGGTTCCACAATGAGCAGTTCTTC	CASSSSSGGFHNEQFF
TRBV24-1	many	TRBJ2-3	TRBD2	TGTGCCACCAGTGACCCGACTAGCGGGGTCACAGATACGCAGTATTTT	CATSDPTSGVTDTQYF
TRBV10-2	many	TRBJ2-7	.	TGCGCCAGCAGTGAGTCTCGGGGTAGAGTGTACTCTATCTCCTACGAGCAGTACTTC	CASSESRGRVYSISYEQYF
TRBV13	many	TRBJ2-7	.	TGTGCCAGCAGCTTAGGGACAGGCGGCGAGCAGTACTTC	CASSLGTGGEQYF
TRBV20-1	many	TRBJ1-1	.	TGCAGTGCGAGTCAAAGCACTGAAGCTTTCTTT	CSASQSTEAFF
TRBV5-1	few	TRBJ1-6	.	TGCGCCAGCAGCTTGGAGGCCGGGACCCAGTACTTT	CASSLEAGTQYF
TRBV13	few	TRBJ2-7	.	TGTGCCAGTTCGACAGCGACCTACGAGCAGTACTTC	CASSTATYEQYF
TRBV7-8	many	TRBJ2-5	TRBD2	TGTGCCAGCAGCTTAGAAATGGGACTAGCAGGCGAGACCCAGTACTTC	CASSLEMGLAGETQYF
TRBV18	few	TRBJ2-7	TRBD2	TGTGCCAGCTCACCACCGAAAGGGACTAGCGGTTACGAGCAGTACTTC	CASSPPKGTSGYEQYF
TRBV7-3	.	TRBJ2-4	TRBD1	TGTGCCAGCAGCTTAACGGGGACCGGGACAGGGAAGAAAAACATTCAGTACTTC	CASSLTGTGTGKKNIQYF
TRBV29-1	many	TRBJ2-2	.	TGCAGCGTTGATGGAGAAAACACCGGGGAGCTGTTTTTT	CSVDGENTGELFF
TRBV4-1	many	TRBJ1-2	.	TGCGCCAGCAGCCAAGAGCCAGGGACCTATGGCTACACCTTC	CASSQEPGTYGYTF
TRBV7-2	many	TRBJ2-7	TRBD1	TGTGCCAGCAGCTTGATCGGGACAGGGTCGAATGAGCAGTACTTC	CASSLIGTGSNEQYF